This note documents a single T cell receptor beta chain sequence. The antigen is not known. This specimen comes from a study of shared clonotypes between healthy human individuals. TCRdb's copy holds only in-frame clones and misses some; the assay was immunoSEQ multiplex PCR. Here the sample spans around 1 million clones, 60% to 85% being singletons. CDR3 length: 13 residues. Germline CDR1 is ENHRY and CDR2 is SYGVKD. Trimming shortened V by 8 bases and J by 6 bases, and 16 bases separated the two germline ends. Study-wide points: The study sampled only blood, and tissue repertoires likely differ.

This TCR was sampled from a man younger than 30 in good health. The sample taken for sequencing was memory CD4+ T cells sorted from blood. The subset denotes: CD45RA-negative fraction. V usage is TRBV10-3 and J usage is TRBJ1-1; D gene uncertain. The CDR3 sequence is CAIWEGRFAEAFF. CDR3 in DNA: TGTGCCATCTGGGAAGGACGGTTCGCTGAAGCTTTCTTT.